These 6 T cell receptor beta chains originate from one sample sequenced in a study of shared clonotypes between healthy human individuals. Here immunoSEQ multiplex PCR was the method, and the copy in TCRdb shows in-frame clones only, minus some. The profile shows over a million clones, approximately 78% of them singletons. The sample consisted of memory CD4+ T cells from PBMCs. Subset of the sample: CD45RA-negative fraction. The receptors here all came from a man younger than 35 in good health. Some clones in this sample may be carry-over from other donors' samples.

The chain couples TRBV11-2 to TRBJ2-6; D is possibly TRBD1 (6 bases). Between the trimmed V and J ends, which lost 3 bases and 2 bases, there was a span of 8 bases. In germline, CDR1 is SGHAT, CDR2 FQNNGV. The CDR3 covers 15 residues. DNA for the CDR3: TGTGCCAGCAGCTTTGAGGGGGCTGGGGCCAACGTCCTGACTTTC. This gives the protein CASSFEGAGANVLTF.

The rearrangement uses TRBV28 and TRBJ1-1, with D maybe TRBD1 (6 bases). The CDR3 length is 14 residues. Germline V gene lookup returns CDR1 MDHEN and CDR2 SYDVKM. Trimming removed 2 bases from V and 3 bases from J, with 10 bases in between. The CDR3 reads CASSLRPGDTEAFF. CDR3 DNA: TGTGCCAGCAGTTTACGACCAGGGGACACTGAAGCTTTCTTT.

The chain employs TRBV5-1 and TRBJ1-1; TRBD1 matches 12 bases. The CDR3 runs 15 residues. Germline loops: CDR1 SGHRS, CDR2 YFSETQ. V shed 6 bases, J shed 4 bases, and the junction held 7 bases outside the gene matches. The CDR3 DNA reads TGCGCCAGCATGGGGGACAGGGGGCTTGGCACTGAAGCTTTCTTT. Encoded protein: CASMGDRGLGTEAFF.

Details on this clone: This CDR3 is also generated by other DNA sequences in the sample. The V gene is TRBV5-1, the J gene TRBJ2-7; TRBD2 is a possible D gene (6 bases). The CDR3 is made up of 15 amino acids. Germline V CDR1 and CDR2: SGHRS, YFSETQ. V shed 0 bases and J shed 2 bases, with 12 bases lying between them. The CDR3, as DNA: TGCGCCAGCAGCTTGGCCGCGGGGTCAGCCTACGAGCAGTACTTC. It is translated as CASSLAAGSAYEQYF.

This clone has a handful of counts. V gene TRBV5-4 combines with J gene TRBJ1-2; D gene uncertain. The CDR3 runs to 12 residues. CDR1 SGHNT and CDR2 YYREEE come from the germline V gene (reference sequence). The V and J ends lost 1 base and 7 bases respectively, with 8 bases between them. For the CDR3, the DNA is TGTGCCAGCAGCTTGCGGGAATCTGGCTACACCTTC. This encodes CASSLRESGYTF.

CDR3 protein: CASRGQGGLPLHF. The CDR3 DNA reads TGTGCCAGCAGAGGACAGGGTGGGTTGCCCCTCCACTTT. The V and J genes are TRBV2 and TRBJ1-6; 8 bases align to TRBD1. There are 13 residues in the CDR3. The germline CDR1 and CDR2 sequences are SNHLY and FYNNEI. J was trimmed by 13 bases and V by 6 bases; bases with no gene match: 8.